One sample yielded the 16 T cell receptor beta chains listed below, sequenced in a study of T cells after yellow fever vaccination (dated by TCRdb to the late 2010s). The library was built by means of 5' RACE. This sample was sequenced with an Illumina HiSeq 2500. TCRdb reran the public reads through fastp at Q25 and MiXCR, keeping productive beta chains. Rows with one shared CDR3 protein collapse into an entry with the most common genes and DNA. The sample contains about 350,000 distinct CDR3 sequences, 8% to 9.5% of them found a single time. The ten largest clones capture around 17% of the sample. The treatment or condition label on this specimen signifies: live attenuated yellow fever vaccine strain. Here the sequenced sample was PBMCs, taken roughly 45 days after the first yellow fever vaccination. These receptors were taken from a man aged 18 to 29 who received the YFV17D yellow fever vaccine.

Turning to this clonotype: The junction departs from germline at one end; a sequencing error may be responsible. The V and J genes are TRBV20-1 and TRBJ2-1; D is unresolved. This CDR3 has 11 amino acids. CDR1 DFQATT and CDR2 SNEGSKA come from the germline V gene (reference sequence). For the CDR3, the DNA is TGCAGTGCTAGAGATAGGAATGGGCAGTTCTTC. The encoded protein is CSARDRNGQFF.

The table lists this clonotype with a few counts. The gene calls are TRBV7-2 and TRBJ2-5; D perhaps matches TRBD2 (6 bases). The V gene's germline CDR1 is SGHTA and CDR2 FQGNSA. V dropped 1 base and J dropped 4 bases, with 13 bases sitting between them. This CDR3 is built from 15 residues. Written as DNA, the CDR3 is TGTGCCAGCAGCTTAGTCCCCGGGACTTCAGAGACCCAGTACTTC. The encoded protein is CASSLVPGTSETQYF.

This clonotype was seen more than once but under ten times. The CDR3 sequence: CASSTTVAGGSYNEQFF. In DNA, the CDR3 is TGTGCCAGTAGTACAACCGTAGCGGGGGGGTCCTACAATGAGCAGTTCTTC. The chain joins TRBV19 to TRBJ2-1; TRBD2 agrees at 11 bases. The germline V gene encodes CDR1 LNHDA and CDR2 SQIVND (reference sequence). V was clipped by 4 bases and J by 1 base; unmatched bases: 6. This CDR3 spans 17 amino acids.

The chain recombines TRBV25-1 with TRBJ2-6; either TRBD1 or TRBD2 may fit D (5 bases each). Germline V gene sequence: CDR1 MGHDK, CDR2 SYGVNS. This CDR3 has 15 residues. Deletions cut 4 bases from V and 1 base from J, with 8 bases between. In nucleotides, the CDR3 is TGTGCCAGCAGTGGAGGGGAATCTGGGGCCAACGTCCTGACTTTC. Its protein product is CASSGGESGANVLTF.

This clonotype was detected ten times or more. This sequence joins TRBV28 and TRBJ1-5, with D unresolved. The CDR3 totals 14 residues. V lost 3 bases and J 4 bases, leaving 10 bases between the germline ends. Germline CDR1 and CDR2: MDHEN and SYDVKM. The CDR3 loop is CASSLIAGNQPQHF. The CDR3 DNA is TGTGCCAGCAGTTTGATCGCAGGTAATCAGCCCCAGCATTTT. Together with reference TRBV28 and TRBJ1-5, the CDR3 gives the full variable domain: DVKVTQSSRYLVKRTGEKVFLECVQDMDHENMFWYRQDPGLGLRLIYFSYDVKMKEKGDIPEGYSVSREKKERFSLILESASTNQTSMYLCASSLIAGNQPQHFGDGTRLSIL.

In this sample, this clonotype turned up many times. The V call is TRBV5-1, the J call TRBJ2-5; D remains ambiguous. The CDR3 has 13 residues. Trimming removed 3 bases from V and 0 bases from J, with 6 bases in between. Per germline, CDR1 SGHRS and CDR2 YFSETQ. This CDR3 is CASSYSYQETQYF. For the CDR3, the DNA is TGCGCCAGCAGCTACTCATACCAAGAGACCCAGTACTTC.

This rearrangement joins TRBV30 to TRBJ1-1, with D unresolved. Trimming cost V 4 bases and J 3 bases, with 6 bases left between them. The CDR3 loop spans 11 amino acids. CDR1 is GTSNPN, CDR2 SVGIG, per germline (reference sequence). CDR3 sequence: CAWKLDTEAFF. DNA of the CDR3: TGTGCCTGGAAGTTGGACACTGAAGCTTTCTTT. Filled out from reference TRBV30 and TRBJ1-1, the complete variable domain reads SQTIHQWPATLVQPVGSPLSLECTVEGTSNPNLYWYRQAAGRGLQLLFYSVGIGQISSEVPQNLSASRPQDRQFILSSKKLLLSDSGFYLCAWKLDTEAFFGQGTRLTVV.

This clonotype has only a few counts. J is TRBJ1-5 and V is TRBV27; D uncertain. The CDR3 extends over 16 amino acids. With 4 bases removed from V and 2 bases from J, the gap between germline ends came to 15 bases. Germline V lookup: CDR1 MNHEY, CDR2 SMNVEV (reference sequence). As DNA, the CDR3 is TGTGCCAGCAGTTCCCTCGACCGGGGAGGCAATCAGCCCCAGCATTTT. This translates into CASSSLDRGGNQPQHF.

This clonotype turned up a few times. The genes are TRBV6-1 and TRBJ2-3, with TRBD2 identical over 9 bases. Germline CDR1 MNHNS, CDR2 SASEGT. The CDR3 loop spans 14 amino acids. V lost 6 bases, J lost 4 bases, and 5 bases stayed unmatched. CDR3 sequence: CASRPSGVSDTQYF. DNA of the CDR3: TGTGCCAGCAGGCCTAGCGGGGTTTCAGATACGCAGTATTTT.

In its sample, this clonotype was seen once. V usage is TRBV29-1 and J usage is TRBJ2-3; D is unclear. V lost 2 bases and J lost 5, with 11 bases in between. The V gene's germline CDR1 is SQVTM and CDR2 ANQGSEA. The CDR3 runs to 13 residues. CDR3 sequence (DNA): TGCAGCGTTGAACCCCTAGTGATAGATACGCAGTATTTT. Amino acid sequence: CSVEPLVIDTQYF.

The chain has TRBV7-3 and TRBJ2-1; D possibly corresponds to TRBD2 (6 bases). Per the germline V gene, CDR1 is SGHTA and CDR2 is FQGTGA. Between the trimmed V and J ends, which lost 2 bases and 5 bases, there was a span of 13 bases. The CDR3 covers 15 residues. The CDR3 protein is CASSLEGWGDNEQFF. CDR3 coding DNA: TGTGCCAGCAGCTTAGAAGGGTGGGGGGACAATGAGCAGTTCTTC.

V and J are TRBV2 and TRBJ1-1; D is unclear. Germline CDR1 and CDR2: SNHLY and FYNNEI. The CDR3 consists of 13 residues. Deletions cut 9 bases from V and 2 bases from J, with 13 bases between. The CDR3 nucleotides are TGTGCCAGTCGGTGGGCGGGTAACACTGAAGCTTTCTTT. The encoded protein is CASRWAGNTEAFF.

This chain connects TRBV20-1 to TRBJ2-3; D may be TRBD1 (6 bases). The CDR3 has 15 residues. V was shortened by 5 bases and J by 3 bases, with 18 bases between the two germline ends. Germline values: CDR1 DFQATT, CDR2 SNEGSKA (reference sequence). CDR3 amino acids: CSARATGYRTDTQYF. The CDR3 DNA is TGCAGTGCTCGAGCTACAGGGTACCGGACAGATACGCAGTATTTT.

The chain uses TRBV7-2 and TRBJ2-7, with unresolved D. Deletions cut 1 base from V and 3 bases from J, with 13 bases between. This CDR3 region has 15 residues. CDR1 and CDR2 from the germline V gene are SGHTA and FQGNSA. Written as DNA, the CDR3 is TGTGCCAGCAGCTTAGTGGGAACGGACGGCTACGAGCAGTACTTC. Protein product: CASSLVGTDGYEQYF.

This clonotype was seen a few times. The chain uses TRBV9 and TRBJ2-5, with 10 bases lining up with TRBD1. J was trimmed by 5 bases and V by 3 bases; bases with no gene match: 4. Germline CDR1 SGDLS, CDR2 YYNGEE. This CDR3 has 14 residues. CDR3 nucleotides: TGTGCCAGCAGCGGGACAGGGGGAGGTGAGACCCAGTACTTC. Amino acid sequence: CASSGTGGGETQYF.

The sample holds a few counts of this clonotype. The rearrangement uses TRBV6-5 and TRBJ2-6; D uncertain. Per the germline V gene, CDR1 is MNHEY and CDR2 is SVGAGI. V was clipped by 4 bases and J by 0 bases, with 7 bases between them. The CDR3 loop spans 15 amino acids. CDR3 in amino acids: CASSLTLSGANVLTF. Written as DNA, the CDR3 is TGTGCCAGCAGTTTGACGCTCTCTGGGGCCAACGTCCTGACTTTC.